Below, one T cell receptor beta chain is given with its context. The antigen is not known. The V and J ends lost 4 bases and 10 bases, in that order; junction bases with no gene match: 23. The germline gives CDR1 LNHDA, CDR2 SQIVND (reference sequence). This CDR3 contains 19 residues. The PCR had 60 Vbeta and 13 Jbeta primers. Using immunoSEQ multiplex PCR, the repertoire was profiled, and TCRdb retains in-frame clones only, with some absent. The sample holds about 160,000 clones, around three quarters seen once. This sample is drawn from a study of cytomegalovirus exposure and HLA in healthy donors. Study conclusions and caveats: For presence/absence analyses, sequencing depth was assumed to be roughly uniform across donors. In an earlier analysis, productive rearrangement rates for most beta V segments clustered near 87% or 30%. Cytomegalovirus association was assigned to about 150 TCR beta chains.

Each donor's status was that of a healthy bone marrow donor. The sequenced sample was PBMCs. This chain uses TRBV19 with TRBJ2-1, with 9 bases aligning to TRBD1. The TCR sequence derives from a man in his forties in good health and CMV-seropositive. The CDR3 loop is CASSTRDRVGLGSIVEQFF. The CDR3, as DNA: TGTGCCAGTAGTACAAGGGACAGGGTAGGTTTGGGTAGCATCGTGGAGCAGTTCTTC.